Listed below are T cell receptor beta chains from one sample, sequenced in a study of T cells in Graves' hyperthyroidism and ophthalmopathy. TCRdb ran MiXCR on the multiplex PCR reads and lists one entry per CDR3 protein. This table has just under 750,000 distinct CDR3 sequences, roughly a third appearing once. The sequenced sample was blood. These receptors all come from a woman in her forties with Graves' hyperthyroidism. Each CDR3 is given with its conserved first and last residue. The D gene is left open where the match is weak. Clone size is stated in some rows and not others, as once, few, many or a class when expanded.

DNA: TGCAGCGTTGAAGTACAGCAAGAGACCCAGTACTTC; CDR3: CSVEVQQETQYF; V: TRBV29-1; size: many; D: -; J: TRBJ2-5
DNA: TGTGCTAGCAGCTTATTTGGACCGGATGGCTACACCTTC; CDR3: CASSLFGPDGYTF; V: TRBV7-7; size: many; D: -; J: TRBJ1-2
DNA: TGCAGCGCAGGACAGGGGGCAAGTGGGAACACTGAAGCTTTCTTT; CDR3: CSAGQGASGNTEAFF; V: TRBV29-1; size: -; D: TRBD1; J: TRBJ1-1
DNA: TGTGCCACCAAGGGACTAGCGGGAGCCGGGGAGCTGTTTTTT; CDR3: CATKGLAGAGELFF; V: TRBV25-1; size: -; D: TRBD2; J: TRBJ2-2
DNA: TGTGCCATCAGTCCGACAGGGGGGTCCGGGGAGCTGTTTTTT; CDR3: CAISPTGGSGELFF; V: TRBV10-3; size: -; D: TRBD1; J: TRBJ2-2
DNA: TGTGCCAGCAGCTCTCTTGAGGTCGGTAGAAACACCATATATTTT; CDR3: CASSSLEVGRNTIYF; V: TRBV11-1; size: -; D: -; J: TRBJ1-3
DNA: TGCAGTGCCGGACAGGGGTTTAATGGCTACACCTTC; CDR3: CSAGQGFNGYTF; V: TRBV20-1; size: -; D: TRBD1; J: TRBJ1-2
DNA: TGTGCCACCAGTGATACTTTGACCGGGTCGACTGAAGCTTTCTTT; CDR3: CATSDTLTGSTEAFF; V: TRBV24-1; size: -; D: -; J: TRBJ1-1
DNA: TGTGCCAGCAAGACGGACAGGCGGAACCATTGGAACACTGAAGCTTTCTTT; CDR3: CASKTDRRNHWNTEAFF; V: TRBV12-3/TRBV12-4; size: -; D: TRBD1; J: TRBJ1-1
DNA: TGTGCCAGCAGCTTAATTTCTGGGGGGTCCTCCTACGAGCAGTACTTC; CDR3: CASSLISGGSSYEQYF; V: TRBV7-2; size: few; D: -; J: TRBJ2-7
DNA: TGCGCCAGCAGCCAAGTAGTGGGACGAAACACCATATATTTT; CDR3: CASSQVVGRNTIYF; V: TRBV4-3; size: -; D: -; J: TRBJ1-3